These 11 T cell receptor beta chains came from one sample sequenced in a study of blood T cell repertoires in COVID-19. Measured with immunoSEQ multiplex PCR; TCRdb has only the in-frame clones, and not every one. This repertoire shows around 250,000 clones, 85% to 90% found once; its top ten account for 6.2%. The source material was peripheral blood. The source of these receptors is a man between 60 and 75 years old with acute or convalescent COVID-19.

The chain employs TRBV7-8 and TRBJ1-1, with D possibly TRBD1 on 6 matching bases. V was clipped by 0 bases and J by 1 base, with 12 bases between them. The CDR3 sequence is 16 residues long. The germline gives CDR1 SGHVS, CDR2 FQNEAQ. The CDR3, as DNA: TGTGCCAGCAGCTTAGCGTCTGTCAGGGGGAACACTGAAGCTTTCTTT. Amino acids: CASSLASVRGNTEAFF.

This sequence joins TRBV6-2 or TRBV6-3 and TRBJ2-5, with 8 bases aligning to TRBD2. The V segment lost 2 bases and the J segment 5 bases; nucleotides outside the gene matches: 7. In germline, CDR1 is MNHEY, CDR2 SVGEGT. The CDR3 totals 15 residues. Here the CDR3 reads CASSYGAGASETQYF. The CDR3 nucleotides read TGTGCCAGCAGTTACGGAGCGGGAGCTTCGGAGACCCAGTACTTC.

This chain uses TRBV29-1 with TRBJ1-1; D not certain. The CDR3 spans 10 residues. The V end lost 4 bases, the J end lost 5 bases, and 5 bases lay between the germline ends. Looked up from germline, CDR1 is SQVTM and CDR2 is ANQGSEA. The chain's CDR3 is CSVALTEAFF. The CDR3, as DNA: TGCAGCGTTGCCCTGACTGAAGCTTTCTTT.

A note on this clone: An end of the junction does not agree with germline; a read error may underlie this. The chain has TRBV10-3 and TRBJ2-1, with 11 positions matching TRBD2. This CDR3 comprises 12 residues. Germline CDR1 ENHRY, CDR2 SYGVKD. The DNA of the CDR3 is TGTGCCATCAGTGAACCGACTAGCGGGATGATCTTC. Translated: CAISEPTSGMIF.

The chain couples TRBV7-9 to TRBJ2-7; TRBD1 matches 7 bases. The J segment lost 0 bases and the V segment lost 1 base, leaving 6 bases of the junction unmatched. This CDR3 is 16 amino acids long. Germline CDR1 and CDR2: SEHNR and FQNEAQ (reference sequence). The CDR3 region has the DNA TGTGCCAGCAGCTTAGAGGGGGACAGTGCCTCCTACGAGCAGTACTTC. Translated: CASSLEGDSASYEQYF. Together with reference TRBV7-9 and TRBJ2-7, the CDR3 gives the full variable domain: DTGVSQNPRHKITKRGQNVTFRCDPISEHNRLYWYRQTLGQGPEFLTYFQNEAQLEKSRLLSDRFSAERPKGSFSTLEIQRTEQGDSAMYLCASSLEGDSASYEQYFGPGTRLTVT.

This clone was seen a single time. The rearrangement joins TRBV28 to TRBJ1-1; possible D gene TRBD1, 6 bases. V was cut by 4 bases and J by 8 bases, with 17 bases left in between. This CDR3 has 14 residues. Germline-derived CDR1 and CDR2 are MDHEN and SYDVKM. The CDR3 bases are TGTGCCAGCAGTTCGGGACAACCACTGCGGGAAGCTTTCTTT. Its protein is CASSSGQPLREAFF.

This chain connects TRBV4-1 to TRBJ2-6; D perhaps matches TRBD2 (5 bases). CDR1 and CDR2 (germline): MGHRA, YSYEKL. The CDR3 covers 17 residues. Trimming shortened V by 3 bases and J by 1 base, and 13 bases separated the two germline ends. CDR3 coding DNA: TGCGCCAGCAGCCACAGGTGGACTGAATCTGGGGCCAACGTCCTGACTTTC. Protein: CASSHRWTESGANVLTF.

The chain employs TRBV9 and TRBJ1-3; 8 nucleotides match TRBD1. The CDR3 has 17 residues. V shed 4 bases and J 1 base; nucleotides not matched to a gene: 10. Germline values: CDR1 SGDLS, CDR2 YYNGEE. The CDR3: CASSPPRDRRSGNTIYF. The CDR3 bases are TGTGCCAGCAGCCCACCGCGGGACAGGAGATCTGGAAACACCATATATTTT.

The chain combines TRBV5-1 with TRBJ1-3; TRBD1 agrees at 7 bases. Looked up from germline, CDR1 is SGHRS and CDR2 is YFSETQ. Trimming took 4 bases from V and 1 from J; bases not matched to a gene: 8. There are 16 residues in the CDR3. The CDR3 region is CASSAGTVSSGNTIYF. Written as DNA, the CDR3 is TGCGCCAGCAGCGCAGGGACAGTGTCGTCTGGAAACACCATATATTTT.

The chain uses TRBV7-2 and TRBJ2-7; 10 bases fit TRBD2. The length of the CDR3 is 17 residues. CDR1 and CDR2 from the germline V gene are SGHTA and FQGNSA. The J segment lost 4 bases and the V segment lost 5 bases, leaving 14 bases of the junction unmatched. In nucleotides, the CDR3 is TGTGCCAGCAGCAGCCCGACTCTAGCGGGAGCTTTGTACGAGCAGTACTTC. It is translated as CASSSPTLAGALYEQYF.

For this clone: Other DNA sequences within the sample encode an identical CDR3. V and J are TRBV9 and TRBJ1-1; 8 nucleotides match TRBD1. Germline V gene lookup returns CDR1 SGDLS and CDR2 YYNGEE. The J segment lost 8 bases and the V segment lost 0 bases, leaving 3 bases of the junction unmatched. The CDR3 is 13 amino acids. The CDR3: CASSVVPGGEAFF. The CDR3 coding sequence is TGTGCCAGCAGCGTAGTACCAGGGGGCGAAGCTTTCTTT.